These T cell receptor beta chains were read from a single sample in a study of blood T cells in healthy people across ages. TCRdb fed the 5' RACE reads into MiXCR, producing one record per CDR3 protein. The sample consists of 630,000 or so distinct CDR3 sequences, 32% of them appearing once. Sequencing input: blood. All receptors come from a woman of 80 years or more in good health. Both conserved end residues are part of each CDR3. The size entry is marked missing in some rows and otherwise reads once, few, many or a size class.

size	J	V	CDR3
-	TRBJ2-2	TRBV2	CASSEQGTTSGELFF
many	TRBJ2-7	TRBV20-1	CSASPSGGDSSYEQYF
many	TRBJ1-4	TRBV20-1	CSAMMGNEKLFF
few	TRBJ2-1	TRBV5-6	CASSSRGTSGAAYYNEQFF
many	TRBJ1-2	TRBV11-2	CASSLDRTVNYGYTF
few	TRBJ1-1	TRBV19	CASSEGFGTEAFF
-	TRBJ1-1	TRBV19	CASSTPGPKMNTEAFF
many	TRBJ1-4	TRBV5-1	CASSLAGLLSELFF
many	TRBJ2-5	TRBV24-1	CATSNPGQGQETQYF
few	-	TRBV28	CASSYPPPSGRDNEQYF
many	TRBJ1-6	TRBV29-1	CSVRQGVGSPLHF
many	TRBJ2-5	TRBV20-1	CSANSGTSGGRETQYF
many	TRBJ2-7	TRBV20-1	CSAIGQLYEQYF
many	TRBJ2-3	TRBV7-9	CASSLESGGPTDTQYF
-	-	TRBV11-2	CASSLDRTDWGTQYF
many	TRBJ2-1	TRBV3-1	CASSPQIGLAGGKGNEQFF
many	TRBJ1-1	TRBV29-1	CSANQVMNTEAFF
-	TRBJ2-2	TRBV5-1	CASSLGTGPRTGELFF
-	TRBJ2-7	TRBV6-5	CASSLGHGPPTYEQYF
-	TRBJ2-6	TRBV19	CASRDGQGLGGANVLTF
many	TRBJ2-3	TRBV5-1	CASSPVGPRGARGTDTQYF
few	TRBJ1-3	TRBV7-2	CASSLGTPGNTIYF
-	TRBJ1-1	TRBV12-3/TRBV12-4	CASAERAGTEAFF
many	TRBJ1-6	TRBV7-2	CASSLVGGENSPLHF
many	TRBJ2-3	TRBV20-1	CSALGQGSTDTQYF
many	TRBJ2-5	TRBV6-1	CASTNEGTQYF
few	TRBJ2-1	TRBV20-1	CSALLTSGGCKEQFF
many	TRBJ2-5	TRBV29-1	CSVGPRTETQYF
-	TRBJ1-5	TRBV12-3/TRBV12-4	CASSLASTAQHF
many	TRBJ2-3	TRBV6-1	CASSSTGASSTDTQYF
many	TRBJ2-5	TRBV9	CASSPHGRDQETQYF
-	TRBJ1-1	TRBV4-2	CATQNLKGDRVAAEAFF
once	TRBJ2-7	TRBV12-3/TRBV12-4	CASSLTGTANIYEQYF
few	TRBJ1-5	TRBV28	CASRSVAVSNQPQHF
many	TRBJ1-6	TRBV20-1	CSATTPGAQRGSLHF
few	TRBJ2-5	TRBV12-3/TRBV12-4	CASSLRGQARGETQYF
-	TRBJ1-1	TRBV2	CASRGTGRTGEAFF
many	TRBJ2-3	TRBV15	CATSRDGGSGTDTQYF
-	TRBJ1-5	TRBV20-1	CSARGTNNQPQHF
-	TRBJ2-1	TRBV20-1	CSARDRRGGRLNSHNEQFF
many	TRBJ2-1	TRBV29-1	CSVEGGGSYNEQFF
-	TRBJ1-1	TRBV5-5	CASSTHDSSNTEAFF
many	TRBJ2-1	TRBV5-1	CASSQTSGGGEQFF
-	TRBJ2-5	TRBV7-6	CASTERLGGGRETQYF
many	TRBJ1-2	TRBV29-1	CSVEKGQGGGYTF
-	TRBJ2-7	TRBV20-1	CSARVGQPYEQYF
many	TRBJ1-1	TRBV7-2	CASSLDRVRGTEAFF
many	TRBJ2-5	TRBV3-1	CASSFRWGRETQYF
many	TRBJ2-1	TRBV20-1	CSAKGGGRGNEQFF